The 22 T cell receptor beta chains below come from one sample, sequenced in a study of cytomegalovirus exposure and HLA in healthy donors. Primers included in the PCR were 60 Vbeta and 13 Jbeta primers. Assay: immunoSEQ multiplex PCR; the TCRdb copy retains only in-frame clones and omits some. The table shows some 200,000 clones, with around 62% occurring only once. Specimen: PBMCs. These receptors originate from a man in his forties in good health and CMV-seronegative.

V gene TRBV28 combines with J gene TRBJ2-7, with 7 bases lining up with TRBD1. V shed 8 bases and J 3 bases; nucleotides not matched to a gene: 10. This CDR3 region has 14 residues. CDR1 is MDHEN, CDR2 SYDVKM, per germline. In DNA form, the CDR3 reads TGTGCCAGCTCCCCCGTAGGACAGGACTACGAGCAGTACTTC. Protein sequence: CASSPVGQDYEQYF.

The table lists this clone with a few counts. V usage is TRBV30 and J usage is TRBJ1-5, with 7 bases fitting TRBD1. The CDR3 consists of 14 residues. Germline V CDR1 and CDR2: GTSNPN, SVGIG (reference sequence). The junction had 3 bases not matched to a gene; V was cut back by 2 bases and J by 2 bases. The CDR3: CAWSPGQGNQPQHF. The CDR3 DNA sequence: TGTGCCTGGAGTCCAGGACAGGGCAATCAGCCCCAGCATTTT.

The chain has TRBV6-5 and TRBJ1-6, with TRBD1 matching over 8 bases. The CDR3 has 16 amino acids. The V and J ends lost 1 base and 8 bases, in that order; junction bases with no gene match: 7. Germline CDR1 is MNHEY and CDR2 is SVGAGI. The DNA for the CDR3 is TGTGCCAGCAGTTACTGGACGACAGGGGTTCATTCACCCCTCCACTTT. It translates to CASSYWTTGVHSPLHF.

The chain has TRBV5-6 and TRBJ1-2; TRBD1 agrees at 7 bases. The trim removed 7 bases at V and 7 bases at J, leaving 7 bases unmatched. Germline CDR1 reads SGHDT; CDR2 reads YYEEEE. This CDR3 comprises 12 residues. The CDR3 region has the DNA TGTGCCAGCGGACCCACAGGGGCTGGCTACACCTTC. This codes for CASGPTGAGYTF.

The rearrangement joins TRBV30 to TRBJ2-2; 11 bases map to TRBD2. Germline V lookup: CDR1 GTSNPN, CDR2 SVGIG (reference sequence). CDR3 size: 15 residues. The CDR3 spells CACGSGGAGTGELFF. The CDR3 nucleotides are TGTGCTTGCGGTAGCGGGGGGGCAGGCACCGGGGAGCTGTTTTTT.

This clone showed up just a few times. The gene calls are TRBV15 and TRBJ2-2; weak D call: TRBD2 (5 bases). There are 13 residues in the CDR3. Germline CDR1 is LNHNV and CDR2 is YYDKDF (reference sequence). Trimming took off 7 bases at V and 6 bases at J, with 12 bases between the two ends. Here the CDR3 DNA reads TGTGCCACCAACGGGTTGGAGGCCGGGGAGCTGTTTTTT. Its protein is CATNGLEAGELFF.

The chain joins TRBV15 to TRBJ1-6; D uncertain. CDR1 is LNHNV, CDR2 YYDKDF, per germline (reference sequence). V dropped 1 base and J dropped 7 bases, with 8 bases sitting between them. The CDR3 has 14 amino acids. The CDR3 region is CATSRVPSNSPLHF. The DNA of the CDR3 is TGTGCCACCAGCAGAGTCCCCTCCAATTCACCCCTCCACTTT.

In the case of this clone: The same CDR3 can be traced to other DNA sequences in this sample. The V and J genes are TRBV6-6 and TRBJ2-3; TRBD2 agrees at 8 bases. Germline CDR1 and CDR2: MNHNY and SVGAGI (reference sequence). This CDR3 comprises 15 residues. V lost 5 bases and J lost 2; bases outside the gene matches: 6. CDR3 sequence reads: CASSDSGTYTDTQYF. CDR3 bases: TGTGCCAGCAGTGATAGCGGGACTTACACAGATACGCAGTATTTT.

This clone was seen a few times. This sequence joins TRBV7-8 and TRBJ2-2, with TRBD2 matching over 7 bases. This CDR3 region has 16 residues. From germline, CDR1 is SGHVS and CDR2 FQNEAQ. Germline trimming cut 5 bases from V and 2 bases from J; bases unmatched to any gene: 8. In nucleotides, the CDR3 is TGTGCCAGCAGCCAAGAAGCGGGGACCAACACCGGGGAGCTGTTTTTT. Protein product: CASSQEAGTNTGELFF. The variable domain in full, with the rest retrieved from reference TRBV7-8 and TRBJ2-2, is GAGVSQSPRYKVAKRGQDVALRCDPISGHVSLFWYQQALGQGPEFLTYFQNEAQLDKSGLPSDRFFAERPEGSVSTLKIQRTQQEDSAVYLCASSQEAGTNTGELFFGEGSRLTVL.

The V gene is TRBV5-6, the J gene TRBJ1-5; D not certain. Germline CDR1 reads SGHDT; CDR2 reads YYEEEE. This CDR3 has 15 residues. V was trimmed by 2 bases and J by 5 bases, leaving 14 bases between them. Written as DNA, the CDR3 is TGTGCCAGCAGCTTCAAGAGCCTTCGATATCAGCCCCAGCATTTT. This encodes CASSFKSLRYQPQHF.

This clone was counted between two and nine times. J is TRBJ1-1 and V is TRBV18; D is ambiguous. The germline V gene has CDR1 KGHSH and CDR2 LQKENI. CDR3 length: 13 amino acids. V lost 3 bases to trimming and J lost 1 base, with 6 bases between them. CDR3 nucleotides: TGTGCCAGCTCACCGCGACAGAACACTGAAGCTTTCTTT. It codes for CASSPRQNTEAFF. The whole variable domain, filled in from reference TRBV18 and TRBJ1-1, reads NAGVMQNPRHLVRRRGQEARLRCSPMKGHSHVYWYRQLPEEGLKFMVYLQKENIIDESGMPKERFSAEFPKEGPSILRIQQVVRGDSAAYFCASSPRQNTEAFFGQGTRLTVV.

This clone was found once. The chain links TRBV4-1 to TRBJ1-4; D is perhaps TRBD1 (6 bases). Trimming pared 3 bases from V and 5 bases from J, leaving 13 bases between. This CDR3 region has 15 residues. Germline V gene lookup returns CDR1 MGHRA and CDR2 YSYEKL. The CDR3 nucleotides are TGCGCCAGCAGCCATCCACAGGGTTCAAATGAAAAACTGTTTTTT. The encoded protein is CASSHPQGSNEKLFF.

The CDR3 nucleotides read TGTGCCAGCAGCCCGACAGGGCGGACTGAAGCTTTCTTT. The encoded protein is CASSPTGRTEAFF. The chain employs TRBV5-6 and TRBJ1-1, with 7 positions matching TRBD1. Germline CDR1 reads SGHDT; CDR2 reads YYEEEE. This CDR3 contains 13 residues. The V segment lost 4 bases and the J segment 5 bases; nucleotides outside the gene matches: 5.

J is TRBJ2-7 and V is TRBV4-2; TRBD1 is a possible D gene (5 bases). Trimming took off 1 base at V and 5 bases at J, with 18 bases between the two ends. This CDR3 region has 16 residues. Germline CDR1 LGHNA, CDR2 YNFKEQ. Here the CDR3 reads CASSQVYQGAVDEQYF. Here the CDR3 DNA reads TGTGCCAGCAGCCAAGTTTACCAGGGTGCTGTTGACGAGCAGTACTTC.

This clone was seen just once. The V call is TRBV11-2, the J call TRBJ1-4; a weak D match, TRBD1 (6 bases). This CDR3 has 14 residues. Germline assignment: CDR1 SGHAT and CDR2 FQNNGV. Trimming stripped 3 bases from V and 7 bases from J, with 12 bases between. The CDR3 DNA follows: TGTGCCAGCAGCTTTCTGTCGACAGGTGAAAAACTGTTTTTT. It specifies CASSFLSTGEKLFF.

This clone showed up just a few times. This chain joins TRBV19 and TRBJ1-1; D remains ambiguous. The CDR3 covers 13 residues. Germline V lookup: CDR1 LNHDA, CDR2 SQIVND (reference sequence). The V end was cut by 5 bases, the J end by 1 base, with 8 bases between. CDR3 loop: CASSDTANTEAFF. CDR3 coding DNA: TGTGCCAGTAGTGACACCGCGAACACTGAAGCTTTCTTT.

V is TRBV7-9 and J is TRBJ2-3; 10 bases match TRBD2. V lost 2 bases and J lost 0; bases outside the gene matches: 2. Per germline, CDR1 SEHNR and CDR2 FQNEAQ (reference sequence). The CDR3 is 16 residues long. In DNA form, the CDR3 reads TGTGCCAGCAGCTTACGAGCGGGAGGGAGCACAGATACGCAGTATTTT. This codes for CASSLRAGGSTDTQYF.

This chain connects TRBV5-1 to TRBJ2-3, with 10 bases that match TRBD2. CDR1 and CDR2 (germline): SGHRS, YFSETQ. CDR3 size: 17 residues. After removal of 0 bases from V and 4 bases from J, the junction contained 8 bases not matched to a gene. In nucleotides, the CDR3 is TGCGCCAGCAGCTTGGCCCTAGCGGGAGTTTCTGCAGATACGCAGTATTTT. Protein sequence: CASSLALAGVSADTQYF.

This clone was detected only a few times. The chain uses TRBV6-1 and TRBJ2-7, with a weak D call TRBD2 (6 bases). V lost 4 bases to trimming and J lost 2 bases, with 18 bases between them. The CDR3 has 16 amino acids. CDR1 and CDR2 (germline): MNHNS, SASEGT. The CDR3 is CASSARLRDLTYEQYF. The CDR3 nucleotides read TGTGCCAGCAGTGCCCGATTAAGGGACTTAACCTACGAGCAGTACTTC.

The chain carries TRBV7-2 and TRBJ1-2; D gene uncertain. The CDR3 runs to 12 residues. Trimming left V 2 bases short and J 5 bases short, with 6 bases between. The germline gives CDR1 SGHTA, CDR2 FQGNSA. As DNA, the CDR3 is TGTGCCAGCAGCTTACTGGCATATGGCTACACCTTC. Protein: CASSLLAYGYTF. Together with reference TRBV7-2 and TRBJ1-2, the CDR3 gives the full variable domain: GAGVSQSPSNKVTEKGKDVELRCDPISGHTALYWYRQSLGQGLEFLIYFQGNSAPDKSGLPSDRFSAERTGGSVSTLTIQRTQQEDSAVYLCASSLLAYGYTFGSGTRLTVV.

The chain has TRBV19 and TRBJ2-1; D remains unclear. V was trimmed by 6 bases and J by 4 bases, leaving 7 bases between them. The CDR3 has 12 residues. Germline loops: CDR1 LNHDA, CDR2 SQIVND (reference sequence). For the CDR3, the DNA is TGTGCCAGTAGGGCCCCTTACAATGAGCAGTTCTTC. Translating gives CASRAPYNEQFF.

This clone was seen a few times. V usage is TRBV5-4 and J usage is TRBJ2-1; D unresolved. The CDR3 runs to 12 residues. CDR1 is SGHNT, CDR2 YYREEE, per germline (reference sequence). The V gene lost 2 bases and the J gene lost 10 bases, with 10 bases spanning the gap. The DNA of the CDR3 is TGTGCCAGCAGCTTAGGATCTAGGGAGCAGTTCTTC. This sequence encodes CASSLGSREQFF. The full variable domain, completed using reference TRBV5-4 and TRBJ2-1, is ETGVTQSPTHLIKTRGQQVTLRCSSQSGHNTVSWYQQALGQGPQFIFQYYREEENGRGNFPPRFSGLQFPNYSSELNVNALELDDSALYLCASSLGSREQFFGPGTRLTVL.